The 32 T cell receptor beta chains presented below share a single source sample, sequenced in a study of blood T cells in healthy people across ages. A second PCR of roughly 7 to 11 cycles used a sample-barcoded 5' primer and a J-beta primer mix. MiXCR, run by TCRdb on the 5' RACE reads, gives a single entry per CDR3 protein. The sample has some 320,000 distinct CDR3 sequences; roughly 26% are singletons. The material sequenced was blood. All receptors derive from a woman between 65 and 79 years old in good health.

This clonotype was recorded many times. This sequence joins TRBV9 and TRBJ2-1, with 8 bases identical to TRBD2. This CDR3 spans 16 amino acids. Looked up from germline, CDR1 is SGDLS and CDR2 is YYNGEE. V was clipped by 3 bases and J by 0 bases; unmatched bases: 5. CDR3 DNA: TGTGCCAGCAGCGCTTTAGCGGGAAGCTCCTACAATGAGCAGTTCTTC. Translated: CASSALAGSSYNEQFF. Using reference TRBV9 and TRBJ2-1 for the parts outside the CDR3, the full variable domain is DSGVTQTPKHLITATGQRVTLRCSPRSGDLSVYWYQQSLDQGLQFLIQYYNGEERAKGNILERFSAQQFPDLHSELNLSSLELGDSALYFCASSALAGSSYNEQFFGPGTRLTVL.

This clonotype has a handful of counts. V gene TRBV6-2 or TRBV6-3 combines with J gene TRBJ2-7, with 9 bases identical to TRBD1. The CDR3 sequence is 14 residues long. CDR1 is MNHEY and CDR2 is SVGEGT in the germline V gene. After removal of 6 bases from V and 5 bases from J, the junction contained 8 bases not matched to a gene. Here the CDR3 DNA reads TGTGCCAGCAGATCCGGGACAGGGAGAAACGAGCAGTACTTC. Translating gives CASRSGTGRNEQYF.

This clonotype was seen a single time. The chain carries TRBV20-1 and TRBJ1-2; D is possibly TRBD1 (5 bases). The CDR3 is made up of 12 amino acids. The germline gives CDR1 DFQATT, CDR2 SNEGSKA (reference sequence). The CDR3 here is CTSEGINYGYTF. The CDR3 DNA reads TGCACCTCCGAGGGGATTAACTATGGCTACACCTTC.

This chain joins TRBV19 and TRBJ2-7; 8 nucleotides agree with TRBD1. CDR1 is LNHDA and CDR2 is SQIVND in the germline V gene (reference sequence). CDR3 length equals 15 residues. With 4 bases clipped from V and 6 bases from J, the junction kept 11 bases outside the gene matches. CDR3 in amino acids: CASSTVVTGAGEQYF. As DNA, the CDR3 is TGTGCCAGTAGTACCGTGGTGACAGGGGCTGGCGAGCAGTACTTC.

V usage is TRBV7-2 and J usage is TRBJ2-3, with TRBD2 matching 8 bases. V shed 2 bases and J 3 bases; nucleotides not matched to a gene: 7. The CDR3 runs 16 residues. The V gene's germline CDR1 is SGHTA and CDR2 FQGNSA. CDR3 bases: TGTGCCAGCAGCTTATTAGGGACTAGTCGGACAGATACGCAGTATTTT. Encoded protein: CASSLLGTSRTDTQYF.

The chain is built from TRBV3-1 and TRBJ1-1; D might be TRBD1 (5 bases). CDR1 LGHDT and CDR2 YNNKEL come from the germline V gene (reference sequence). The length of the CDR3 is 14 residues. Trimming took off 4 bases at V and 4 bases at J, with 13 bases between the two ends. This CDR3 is CASSRKVQATEAFF. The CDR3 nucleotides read TGTGCCAGCAGCCGGAAGGTACAGGCCACTGAAGCTTTCTTT.

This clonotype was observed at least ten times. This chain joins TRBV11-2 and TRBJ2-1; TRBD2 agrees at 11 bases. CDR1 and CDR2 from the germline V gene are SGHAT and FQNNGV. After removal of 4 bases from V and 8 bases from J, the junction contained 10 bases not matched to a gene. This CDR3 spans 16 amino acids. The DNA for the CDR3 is TGTGCCAGCAGCTCCAGGGGGACTAGCGGTCTCGATGAGCAGTTCTTC. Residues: CASSSRGTSGLDEQFF.

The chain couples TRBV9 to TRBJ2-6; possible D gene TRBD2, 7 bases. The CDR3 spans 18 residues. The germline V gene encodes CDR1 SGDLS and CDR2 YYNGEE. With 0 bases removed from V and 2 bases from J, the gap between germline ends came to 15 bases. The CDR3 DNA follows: TGTGCCAGCAGCGTAGGGTCTTCGGGGGGCGCTGGGGCCAACGTCCTGACTTTC. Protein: CASSVGSSGGAGANVLTF.

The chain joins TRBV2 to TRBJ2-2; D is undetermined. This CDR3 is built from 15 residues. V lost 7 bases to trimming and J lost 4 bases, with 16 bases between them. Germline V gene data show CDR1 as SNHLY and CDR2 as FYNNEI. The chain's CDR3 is CASNKFETGTGELFF. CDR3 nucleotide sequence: TGTGCCAGCAATAAATTTGAGACGGGCACCGGGGAGCTGTTTTTT.

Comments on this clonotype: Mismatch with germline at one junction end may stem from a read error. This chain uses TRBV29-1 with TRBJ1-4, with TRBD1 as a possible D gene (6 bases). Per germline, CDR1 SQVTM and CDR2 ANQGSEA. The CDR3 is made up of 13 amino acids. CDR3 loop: CSVERKAGEKLLF. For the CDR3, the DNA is TGCAGCGTTGAAAGGAAGGCAGGGGAAAAACTGCTTTTT.

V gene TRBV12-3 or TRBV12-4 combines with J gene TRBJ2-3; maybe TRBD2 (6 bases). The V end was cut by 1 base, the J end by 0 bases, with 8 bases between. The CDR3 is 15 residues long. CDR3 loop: CASSLGGASTDTQYF. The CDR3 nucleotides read TGTGCCAGCAGTTTAGGCGGGGCGAGCACAGATACGCAGTATTTT.

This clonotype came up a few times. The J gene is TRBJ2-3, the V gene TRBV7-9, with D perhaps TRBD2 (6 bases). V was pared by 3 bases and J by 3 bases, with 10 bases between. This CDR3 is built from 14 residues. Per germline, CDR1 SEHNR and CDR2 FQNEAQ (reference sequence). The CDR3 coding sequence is TGTGCCAGCAGCTTGACGGGAGTAACAGATACGCAGTATTTT. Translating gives CASSLTGVTDTQYF.

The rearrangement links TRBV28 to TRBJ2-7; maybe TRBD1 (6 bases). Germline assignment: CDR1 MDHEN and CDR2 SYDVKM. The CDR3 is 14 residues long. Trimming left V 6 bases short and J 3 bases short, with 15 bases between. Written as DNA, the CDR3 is TGTGCCAGCAGCCCAGTCGACAGGAACTACGAGCAGTACTTC. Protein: CASSPVDRNYEQYF. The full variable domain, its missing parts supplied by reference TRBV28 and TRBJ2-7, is DVKVTQSSRYLVKRTGEKVFLECVQDMDHENMFWYRQDPGLGLRLIYFSYDVKMKEKGDIPEGYSVSREKKERFSLILESASTNQTSMYLCASSPVDRNYEQYFGPGTRLTVT.

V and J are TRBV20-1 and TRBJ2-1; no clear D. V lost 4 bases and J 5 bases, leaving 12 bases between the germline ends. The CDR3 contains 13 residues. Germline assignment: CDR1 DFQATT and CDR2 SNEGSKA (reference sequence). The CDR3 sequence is CSANPLENNEQFF. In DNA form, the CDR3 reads TGCAGTGCTAACCCACTTGAGAACAATGAGCAGTTCTTC.

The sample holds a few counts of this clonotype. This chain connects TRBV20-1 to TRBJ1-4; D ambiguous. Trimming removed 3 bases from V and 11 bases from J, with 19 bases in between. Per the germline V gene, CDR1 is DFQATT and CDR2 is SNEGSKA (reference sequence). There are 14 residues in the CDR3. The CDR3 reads CSASLRDGVSKLFF. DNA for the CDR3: TGCAGTGCTAGCCTCCGGGATGGGGTGAGCAAACTGTTTTTT.

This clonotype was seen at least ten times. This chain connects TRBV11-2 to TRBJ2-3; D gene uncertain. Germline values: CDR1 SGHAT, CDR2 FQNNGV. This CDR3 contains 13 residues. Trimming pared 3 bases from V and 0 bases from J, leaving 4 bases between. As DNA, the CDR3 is TGTGCCAGCAGCTTGACTAGCACAGATACGCAGTATTTT. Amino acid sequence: CASSLTSTDTQYF.

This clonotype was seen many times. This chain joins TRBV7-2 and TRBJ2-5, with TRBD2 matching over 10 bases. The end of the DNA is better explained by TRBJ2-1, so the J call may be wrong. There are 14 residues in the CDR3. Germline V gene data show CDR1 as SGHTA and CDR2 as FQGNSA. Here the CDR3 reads CASRLTSGTNEQFF. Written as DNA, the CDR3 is TGTGCCAGCAGACTTACTAGCGGGACCAATGAGCAGTTCTTC.

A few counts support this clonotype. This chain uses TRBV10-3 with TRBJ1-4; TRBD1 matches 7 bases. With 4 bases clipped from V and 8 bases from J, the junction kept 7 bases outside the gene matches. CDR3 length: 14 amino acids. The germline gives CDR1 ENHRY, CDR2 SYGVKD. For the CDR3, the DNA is TGTGCCATCAGTGGGCGGGACAGCCCCGAAAAACTGTTTTTT. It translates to CAISGRDSPEKLFF.

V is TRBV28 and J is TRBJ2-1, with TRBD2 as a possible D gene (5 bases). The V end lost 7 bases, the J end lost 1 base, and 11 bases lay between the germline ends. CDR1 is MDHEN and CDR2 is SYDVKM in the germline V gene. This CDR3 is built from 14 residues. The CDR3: CASIGRESYNEQFF. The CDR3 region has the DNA TGTGCCAGCATTGGTAGGGAGTCCTACAATGAGCAGTTCTTC.

Here the CDR3 reads CAISEGPGRLEQFF. In DNA, the CDR3 is TGTGCCATCAGTGAGGGGCCCGGGAGGCTTGAGCAGTTCTTC. The J gene is TRBJ2-1, the V gene TRBV10-3, with 7 nucleotides matching TRBD2. The germline V gene encodes CDR1 ENHRY and CDR2 SYGVKD. The length of the CDR3 is 14 residues. The V segment lost 2 bases and the J segment 9 bases; nucleotides outside the gene matches: 7.

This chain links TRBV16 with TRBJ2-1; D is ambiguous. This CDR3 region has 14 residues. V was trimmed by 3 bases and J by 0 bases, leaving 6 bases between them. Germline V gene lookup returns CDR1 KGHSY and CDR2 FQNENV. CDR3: CASSHGISYNEQFF. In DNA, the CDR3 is TGTGCCAGCAGCCATGGCATCTCCTACAATGAGCAGTTCTTC. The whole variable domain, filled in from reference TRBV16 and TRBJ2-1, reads GEEVAQTPKHLVRGEGQKAKLYCAPIKGHSYVFWYQQVLKNEFKFLISFQNENVFDETGMPKERFSAKCLPNSPCSLEIQATKLEDSAVYFCASSHGISYNEQFFGPGTRLTVL.

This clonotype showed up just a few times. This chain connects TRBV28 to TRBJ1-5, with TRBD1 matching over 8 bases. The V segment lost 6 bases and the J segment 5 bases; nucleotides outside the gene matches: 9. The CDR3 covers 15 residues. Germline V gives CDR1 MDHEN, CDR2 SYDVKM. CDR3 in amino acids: CASSIQGQGDQPQHF. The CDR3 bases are TGTGCCAGCAGCATACAAGGACAGGGTGATCAGCCCCAGCATTTT.

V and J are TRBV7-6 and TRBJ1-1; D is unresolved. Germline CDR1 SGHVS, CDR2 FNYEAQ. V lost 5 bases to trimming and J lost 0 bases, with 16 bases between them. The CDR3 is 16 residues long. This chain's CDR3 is CASSPTRAELNTEAFF. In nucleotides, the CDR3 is TGTGCCAGCAGCCCCACTAGGGCAGAACTGAACACTGAAGCTTTCTTT. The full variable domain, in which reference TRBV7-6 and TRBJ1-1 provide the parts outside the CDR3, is GAGVSQSPRYKVTKRGQDVALRCDPISGHVSLYWYRQALGQGPEFLTYFNYEAQQDKSGLPNDRFSAERPEGSISTLTIQRTEQRDSAMYRCASSPTRAELNTEAFFGQGTRLTVV.

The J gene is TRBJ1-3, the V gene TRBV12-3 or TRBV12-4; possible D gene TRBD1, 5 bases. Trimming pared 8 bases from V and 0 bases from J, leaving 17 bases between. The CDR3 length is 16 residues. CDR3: CASGSLTGFSGNTIYF. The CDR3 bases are TGTGCCAGCGGATCCTTAACAGGATTCTCTGGAAACACCATATATTTT.

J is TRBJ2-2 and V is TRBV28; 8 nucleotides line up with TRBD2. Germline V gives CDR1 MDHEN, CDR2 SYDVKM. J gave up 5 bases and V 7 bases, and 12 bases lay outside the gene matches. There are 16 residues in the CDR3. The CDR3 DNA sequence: TGTGCCAGCACCCAAACCAGAACTAGCGGAACCGGGGAGCTGTTTTTT. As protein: CASTQTRTSGTGELFF.

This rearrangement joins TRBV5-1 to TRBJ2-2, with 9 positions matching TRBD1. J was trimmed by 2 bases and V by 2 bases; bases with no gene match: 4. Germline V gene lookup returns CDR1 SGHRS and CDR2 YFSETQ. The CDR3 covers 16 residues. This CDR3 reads CASSLRGQGNTGELFF. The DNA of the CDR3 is TGCGCCAGCAGCTTACGGGGACAGGGAAACACCGGGGAGCTGTTTTTT.

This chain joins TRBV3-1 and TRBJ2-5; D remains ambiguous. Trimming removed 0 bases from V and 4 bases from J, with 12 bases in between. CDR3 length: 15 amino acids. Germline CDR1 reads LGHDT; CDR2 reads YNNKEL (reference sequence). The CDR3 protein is CASSQDLSKGETQYF. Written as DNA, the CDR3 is TGTGCCAGCAGCCAAGACTTATCGAAGGGAGAGACCCAGTACTTC.

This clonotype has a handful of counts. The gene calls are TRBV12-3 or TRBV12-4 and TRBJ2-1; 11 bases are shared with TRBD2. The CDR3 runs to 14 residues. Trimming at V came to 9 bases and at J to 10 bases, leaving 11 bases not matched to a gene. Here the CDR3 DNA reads TGTGCCAGTCGACTAGCGGGAAGTAGAGAGGAGCAGTTCTTC. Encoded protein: CASRLAGSREEQFF.

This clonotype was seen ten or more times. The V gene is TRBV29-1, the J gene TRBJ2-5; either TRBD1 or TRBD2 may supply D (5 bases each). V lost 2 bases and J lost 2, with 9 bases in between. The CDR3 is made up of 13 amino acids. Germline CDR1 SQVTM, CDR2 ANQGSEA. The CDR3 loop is CSVERGPQETQYF. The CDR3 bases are TGCAGCGTTGAACGGGGCCCTCAAGAGACCCAGTACTTC.

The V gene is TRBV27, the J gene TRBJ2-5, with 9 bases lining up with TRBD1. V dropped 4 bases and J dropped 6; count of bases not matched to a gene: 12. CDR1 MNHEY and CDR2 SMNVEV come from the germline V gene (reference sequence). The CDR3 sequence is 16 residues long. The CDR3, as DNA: TGTGCCAGCAGTTCCTTATGGGGACAGGGCGGACAGACCCAGTACTTC. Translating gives CASSSLWGQGGQTQYF.

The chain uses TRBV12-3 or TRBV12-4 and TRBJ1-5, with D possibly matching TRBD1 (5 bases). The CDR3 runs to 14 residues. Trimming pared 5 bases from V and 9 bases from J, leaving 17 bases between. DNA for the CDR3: TGTGCCAGCAGTCGGGGGGAGGCCTTTAGGCCCCAGCATTTT. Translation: CASSRGEAFRPQHF.

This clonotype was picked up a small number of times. The CDR3 loop is CASSYSRDSRDEQFF. CDR3 nucleotide sequence: TGTGCCAGCAGTTACTCGAGGGATAGTAGAGATGAGCAGTTCTTC. The chain joins TRBV6-2 or TRBV6-3 to TRBJ2-1, with D perhaps TRBD2 (5 bases). Deletions cut 0 bases from V and 8 bases from J, with 14 bases between. Germline CDR1 reads MNHEY; CDR2 reads SVGEGT. The CDR3 spans 15 residues.